This T cell receptor beta chain stems from a study of cytomegalovirus exposure and HLA in healthy donors. Germline V gene sequence: CDR1 MNHNS, CDR2 SASEGT. The CDR3 spans 15 residues. With 1 base removed from V and 9 bases from J, the gap between germline ends came to 16 bases. Vbeta (60) and Jbeta (13) primers were used in the PCR. Generated by immunoSEQ multiplex PCR, the TCRdb table keeps only in-frame clones and is missing some. The table lists 150,000 to 250,000 clones, 82% of them singletons, with about 0.1% in the top ten. The chain links TRBV6-1 to TRBJ2-1; D perhaps matches TRBD2 (6 bases). Material for sequencing was PBMCs. This TCR came from a boy younger than 10 in good health and CMV-seronegative. CDR3 residues: CASSEGRAGPPEQFF. CDR3 DNA sequence: TGTGCCAGCAGTGAAGGGAGGGCGGGCCCCCCTGAGCAGTTCTTC.